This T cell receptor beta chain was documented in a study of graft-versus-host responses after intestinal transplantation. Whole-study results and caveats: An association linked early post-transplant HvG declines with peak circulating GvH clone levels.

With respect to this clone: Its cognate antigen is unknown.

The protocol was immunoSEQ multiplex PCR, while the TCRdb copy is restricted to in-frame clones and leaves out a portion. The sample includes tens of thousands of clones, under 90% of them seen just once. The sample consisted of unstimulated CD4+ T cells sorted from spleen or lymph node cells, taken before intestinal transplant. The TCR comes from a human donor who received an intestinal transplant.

The CDR3 bases are TGTGCCAGCGTTGGGGGCCTCAGCTCGGACACTGAAGCTTTCTTT. Protein: CASVGGLSSDTEAFF. This sequence joins TRBV6-1 and TRBJ1-1; possibly TRBD1 for D (6 bases). V lost 8 bases and J 3 bases, leaving 19 bases between the germline ends. CDR1 MNHNS and CDR2 SASEGT come from the germline V gene. The CDR3 has 15 amino acids.